This T cell receptor beta chain was observed in a study of shared clonotypes between healthy human individuals. TCRdb keeps only in-frame clones here, not all; method: immunoSEQ multiplex PCR. The sample consists of fewer than 3 million clones, around 92% of them appearing once. With respect to this clone: The target antigen is unknown. At the DNA level, this CDR3 is encoded by other sequences in the same sample as well.

Regarding the study as a whole: Only blood underwent sampling, and tissue repertoires likely differ.

This sequence originates from a man younger than 35 in good health. Some clones in this sample may be carry-over from other donors' samples. Sequenced input: naive CD4+ T cells from PBMCs. Subset given: CD45RA+ positively selected.

DNA for the CDR3: TGTGCCAGCAGTTACTCGACGGGTTACAATGAGCAGTTCTTC. Protein sequence: CASSYSTGYNEQFF. V and J are TRBV6-5 and TRBJ2-1; D uncertain. V gave up 0 bases and J gave up 4 bases, with 7 bases separating them. Germline loops: CDR1 MNHEY, CDR2 SVGAGI. The CDR3 runs to 14 residues.